This T cell receptor (beta chain) was recorded in a study of read filtering for tumor transcriptome and immune sequencing. Study results and limitations: In IR-seq, single-read clonotypes were roughly 80% of clonotypes but approximately 3.5% of reads. This fraction held mixed bone marrow immune cells after CD138-negative sorting.

Trimming removed 5 bases from V and 10 bases from J, with 12 bases in between. The CDR3 sequence is 11 residues long. Germline V gives CDR1 DFQATT, CDR2 SNEGSKA (reference sequence). From roughly 0.4 ug of RNA, a library with molecular barcoded alpha/delta and beta/gamma adaptors was made. Via MiXCR, TCRdb re-called the reads, giving one row per CDR3 protein. The data contain 100,000 to 150,000 distinct CDR3 sequences, over 10% of them seen just once; the ten biggest clones take up 8% to 13%. This clonotype was counted ten times or more. What it binds is unknown. The source is a donor aged 40 or older with multiple myeloma. V is TRBV20-1 and J is TRBJ2-1, with a tentative D call TRBD1 (5 bases). Material: a population of CD138-negative cells sorted from bone marrow. Written as DNA, the CDR3 is TGCAGTGCTCCCAAGAACAGGGAGCAGTTCTTC. Residues: CSAPKNREQFF.